This T cell receptor (beta chain) was sequenced for a study of cytomegalovirus exposure and HLA in healthy donors. Study-wide context: A subsequent analysis stated that the approximately 110 validation repertoires were run on the same platform as the approximately 610 first-cohort repertoires.

On this clone: The antigen is undetermined.

Produced via immunoSEQ multiplex PCR; TCRdb's table is partial and in-frame only. The table has about 65,000 clones, just under 95% seen once. CDR1 MNHEY and CDR2 SMNVEV come from the germline V gene (reference sequence). The CDR3 is 12 residues long. V was trimmed by 5 bases and J by 7 bases, leaving 9 bases between them. Whole-study findings and limits: First-cohort TCR clusters tended to co-occur in the approximately 130 validation repertoires, a later analysis found. There were 150 to 200 TCR beta chains listed as cytomegalovirus-associated.

The sequence derives from a man between 18 and 35 years old in good health and CMV-seropositive. The chain couples TRBV27 to TRBJ2-1; the D is unclear. The specimen was PBMCs. The CDR3 protein is CASSAGANEQFF. CDR3 sequence (DNA): TGTGCCAGCAGTGCCGGAGCGAATGAGCAGTTCTTC.